This T cell receptor beta chain was profiled in a study of blood T cell repertoires in COVID-19 (dated by TCRdb to 2019 to 2021). As for the study more broadly: Collaborator samples came from the United States, Italy and Spain and covered acute and convalescent phases of COVID-19. The prospective study material was composed of cDNA or gDNA derived from T cells, B-cell-depleted T cells, or PBMCs. Subjects who had been exposed to COVID-19, were actively infected with it, or had recovered from it provided the deeply sampled blood TCRbeta repertoires that made up the dataset. A freely available public database, intended as a resource for researchers studying the immune response to SARS-CoV-2, is where the repertoires were released. The samples were drawn from two sources: the first 160 participants of the ongoing ImmuneRACE study, and over 1,000 subjects contributed by 6 global collaborators. The sample metadata nearly always contained a de-identified subject ID, COVID-19 status, age in years and sex. Where HLA class I and class II types were available, the types were taken from metadata supplied by the sample provider, not from assay-based typing. General conclusions and limits of the study: Clinical and demographic metadata were provided uncurated, with the amount varying by source and participant.

In Seattle, one collaborating source enrolled patients while the infection was active and tracked those patients longitudinally over the course of disease. Collaborating institutions collected whole blood in K2EDTA tubes following their own protocols. Collaborator samples were shipped for TCRbeta analysis as frozen whole blood, isolated PBMCs, or DNA extracted from either sample type. TCRbeta CDR3 regions were amplified from genomic DNA using the immunoSEQ Assay, a bias-controlled multiplex PCR. Per the original workflow: Within the assay, amplification of reference gene primers was used to estimate how many nucleated cells each sample contained. To quantify the absolute abundance of each unique TCRbeta CDR3 rearrangement, sequence reads were collapsed and filtered. For each sample, productive Simpson clonality was calculated as the square root of Simpson's diversity index over productive rearrangements. Held by TCRdb, this immuneACCESS table contains in-frame sequences only and omits some clones. Under half of the omission traces to an unresolved V gene where checked; the cause of the rest is unknown. The DNA gave D and trimming, while V, J and clone size come from that table. Here the sample has about 130,000 clones; 80% to 90% occur a single time. The ten largest clones add up to around 4.2% of the sample.

V and J are trimmed by 6 bases and 0 bases, and the gene matches miss 5 bases of the junction. As encoded in the germline V gene, CDR1 is LGHNT while CDR2 is FRNRAP. Spanning cysteine to phenylalanine, the CDR3 consists of 15 amino acids. The CDR3 DNA has 45 bases and is translated from base 1. Comments on this clone: Its recognized antigen is unknown. The record has no base qualities; no much larger clone is one base away.

The sequence was obtained from a man in his sixties with COVID-19, enrolled during active disease. Material for sequencing was peripheral blood. The chain is encoded by TRBV12-5 joined to TRBJ2-1; TRBD2 lines up with 7 middle nucleotides. The bases read TGTGCTAGTGGCCCATCTAGCGGCTCCTACAATGAGCAGTTCTTC. The encoded protein is CASGPSSGSYNEQFF.